This is a list of T cell receptor beta chains from one sample in a study of tumor-infiltrating lymphocytes in primary liver carcinoma. MiXCR was run by TCRdb on the multiplex PCR reads, yielding one entry per CDR3 protein. This sample yields about 32,000 distinct CDR3 sequences, of which about three quarters are seen a single time; under 40% belongs to the top ten. Sequencing was performed on liver tumor tissue from sampling region 5. Receptors were obtained from a man between 40 and 49 years old with primary liver carcinoma and hepatitis B virus infection. Each CDR3 is given with its conserved first and last residue.

cdr3_length j_call v_call cdr3_aa
15 TRBJ2-1 TRBV6-5 CSSSPGPLTCNEQFF
15 TRBJ2-1 TRBV6-1 CASNAQWGRGGEQFF
12 TRBJ1-5 TRBV7-9 CPSSWDNQPQHF
15 TRBJ2-6 TRBV28 CATLRTQAGANVLTF
13 TRBJ1-2 TRBV12-3/TRBV12-4 CTSSRTGDYGYTF
14 TRBJ2-2 TRBV29-1 CSVVFQETTGELFF
14 TRBJ2-2 TRBV10-3 CVIRERDGTGELFF
13 TRBJ2-2 TRBV12-3/TRBV12-4 CASVRLLAGELFF
15 TRBJ2-3 TRBV6-1 CASNDETVMADTQYF
15 TRBJ2-7 TRBV11-2 CANSFMTDPDYEQCF
15 TRBJ2-1 TRBV20-1 CGALGLAEVYNEQFF
16 TRBJ2-7 TRBV4-1 CASSQSLAEPLYKQYF
14 TRBJ2-1 TRBV6-4 CANSERGSEDEQFF
16 TRBJ2-2 TRBV7-9 CANSLTGSGDTGELFF
17 TRBJ2-7 TRBV4-1 CASSPSYGAGWLGEQYF
12 TRBJ2-3 TRBV6-1 CANSEVEETWYF
14 TRBJ2-3 TRBV5-1 CASSPSDPSNTQYF
15 TRBJ1-2 TRBV10-3 CTISESPEQGGGYTF
13 TRBJ2-2 TRBV11-1 CATSFWDTGELFF
14 TRBJ2-7 TRBV10-3 CATCDTSTTYEQYF
12 TRBJ2-7 TRBV6-6 CAREGSTYEQYF
14 TRBJ2-5 TRBV6-6 CASSYSAGVEAQYF
13 TRBJ2-7 TRBV29-1 CSVGASGSYEKYF
14 TRBJ1-5 TRBV10-3 CAISEYEGDQSQHF
16 TRBJ2-1 TRBV30 CARSLGGASSYNERFF
16 TRBJ2-1 TRBV6-5 CASSYSSGRTYNEQFF
14 TRBJ2-1 TRBV12-3/TRBV12-4 CASSFRGVPNEQFF
18 TRBJ2-7 TRBV5-1 CTYSLVGGGAGQSYEQYF
16 TRBJ2-1 TRBV10-1 CTSNESRPGRNNEQFF
14 TRBJ2-1 TRBV11-2 CASRTLEAYNEQFF
15 TRBJ2-1 TRBV6-2/TRBV6-3 CACSLILSSYNEQFF
14 TRBJ1-6 TRBV5-5 CASTPGNYSSPLHF
14 TRBJ2-3 TRBV29-1 CSVGQEAITDTQYF